These 20 T cell receptor beta chains were all obtained from the same sample, sequenced in a study of post-analysis software for immune sequencing data (dated by TCRdb to about 2015). Overall study results and their limits: A few TRBV segments, including TRBV5-6, TRBV5-1 and TRBV20-1, were significantly more frequent in patients than controls.

Their cognate antigens are unknown. The library was built by means of PCR. These reads were obtained on an Illumina HiSeq 2500. To reduce PCR and sequencing biases, unique molecular identifiers were built into the TCR beta cDNA libraries. TCRdb reworked the public reads: Q25 trimming with fastp, MiXCR clone assembly, productive beta chains retained. Entries are consolidated by CDR3 protein sequence, retaining the most common genes and DNA. The sample table contains hundreds of thousands of distinct CDR3 sequences; only one count was recorded for 59% of them. About 10% of the sample goes to the ten largest clones. Sequencing was performed on blood. The receptors were gathered from a girl aged 2 to 10 with multiple sclerosis.

As for this clonotype: This may be a read error, as it is one base from a much larger clone. V is TRBV7-9 and J is TRBJ2-3; D call uncertain. Germline CDR1 reads SEHNR; CDR2 reads FQNEAQ (reference sequence). V was pared by 0 bases and J by 5 bases, with 3 bases between. The CDR3 totals 12 residues. CDR3 amino acids: CASSLAIDTQYF. The CDR3, as DNA: TGTGCCAGCAGCTTAGCGATAGATACGCAGTATTTT.

This clonotype was recorded a few times. In nucleotides, the CDR3 is TGCGCCAGCAGCCCCTCAGGGACTCAAGAGACCCAGTACTTC. Translating gives CASSPSGTQETQYF. V is TRBV4-1 and J is TRBJ2-5, with D possibly matching TRBD2 (6 bases). This CDR3 is 14 amino acids long. V was clipped by 4 bases and J by 2 bases, with 11 bases between them. Germline V gene data show CDR1 as MGHRA and CDR2 as YSYEKL.

Concerning this clonotype itself: Germline and junction disagree at one end, which may indicate a read error. The chain is built from TRBV29-1 and TRBJ2-1; D is uncertain. The CDR3 is 14 residues long. CDR1 SQVTM and CDR2 ANQGSEA come from the germline V gene. CDR3 DNA: TGCAGCGTTGCGAGCAGAAGCTCCCACAATGAGCAGTTCTTC. Protein: CSVASRSSHNEQFF.

The rearrangement links TRBV20-1 to TRBJ2-3; possibly TRBD2 for D (6 bases). The CDR3 totals 15 residues. Germline V gene sequence: CDR1 DFQATT, CDR2 SNEGSKA (reference sequence). Trimming removed 6 bases at V and 3 bases at J, with 19 bases between. Written as DNA, the CDR3 is TGCAGTGCCCGCCTTGGCGGGGCCGGGACAGATACGCAGTATTTT. Its protein product is CSARLGGAGTDTQYF.

The genes are TRBV6-1 and TRBJ2-3, with a tentative D call TRBD1 (5 bases). From germline, CDR1 is MNHNS and CDR2 SASEGT. V was pared by 6 bases and J by 6 bases, with 10 bases between. CDR3 size: 12 residues. DNA for the CDR3: TGTGCCAGCAGCCAGGGTAGGGATACGCAGTATTTT. Protein: CASSQGRDTQYF.

The V and J genes are TRBV5-1 and TRBJ2-1; TRBD2 is a possible D gene (7 bases). With 4 bases removed from V and 1 base from J, the gap between germline ends came to 24 bases. Germline CDR1 is SGHRS and CDR2 is YFSETQ. This CDR3 has 19 residues. CDR3 DNA: TGCGCCAGCAGCGGGGGGGCAGGGTGCGGTAGCGATTCCTACAATGAGCAGTTCTTC. As protein: CASSGGAGCGSDSYNEQFF.

This clonotype appeared a few times. One end of the junction fails to match germline, which may point to a read error. V gene TRBV7-9 combines with J gene TRBJ1-6, with D uncertain. This CDR3 contains 12 residues. From germline, CDR1 is SEHNR and CDR2 FQNEAQ (reference sequence). The CDR3 spells CASTLNGSPLHF. Here the CDR3 DNA reads TGTGCTAGCACCCTTAACGGTTCACCCCTCCACTTT.

This clonotype was counted a few times. The chain recombines TRBV20-1 with TRBJ2-1, with a weak D call TRBD1 (5 bases). Per germline, CDR1 DFQATT and CDR2 SNEGSKA (reference sequence). The V end was cut by 3 bases, the J end by 4 bases, with 10 bases between. The CDR3 is made up of 13 amino acids. This chain's CDR3 is CSASVRDYNEQFF. CDR3 nucleotides: TGCAGTGCTAGTGTCAGGGATTACAATGAGCAGTTCTTC.

As for this clonotype: One junction end does not reproduce the germline sequence, and a read error may be involved. For the CDR3, the DNA is TGTGCCAGTAGCTTTAGCGCGGTGGAAGAGACCCAGTACTTC. It yields the protein CASSFSAVEETQYF. The rearrangement uses TRBV7-9 and TRBJ2-5, with D perhaps matching TRBD2 (5 bases). CDR1 is SEHNR, CDR2 FQNEAQ, per germline (reference sequence). The CDR3 contains 14 residues.

The CDR3 sequence is CASRLQGDQPQHF. The CDR3 region has the DNA TGTGCCAGCAGGCTACAGGGTGATCAGCCCCAGCATTTT. This rearrangement joins TRBV6-2 or TRBV6-3 to TRBJ1-5; a possible D gene is TRBD1 (6 bases). V gave up 6 bases and J gave up 5 bases, with 11 bases separating them. CDR1 and CDR2 (germline): MNHEY, SVGEGT. This CDR3 region has 13 residues.

The chain is built from TRBV29-1 and TRBJ2-3; tentatively, D is TRBD1 (6 bases). With 4 bases removed from V and 0 bases from J, the gap between germline ends came to 14 bases. CDR1 and CDR2 (germline): SQVTM, ANQGSEA. The CDR3 loop spans 15 amino acids. The DNA for the CDR3 is TGCAGCGTTGGGGATACAGGGATTAGCACAGATACGCAGTATTTT. It yields the protein CSVGDTGISTDTQYF.

Turning to this clonotype: Germline and junction disagree at one end, which may indicate a read error. CDR3 sequence (DNA): TGCAGCGCCCCGGGGGAGGGTAATGAGCGGTACTTC. It specifies CSAPGEGNERYF. V and J are TRBV29-1 and TRBJ2-7; 7 nucleotides line up with TRBD2. Per the germline V gene, CDR1 is SQVTM and CDR2 is ANQGSEA. The CDR3 is 12 amino acids.

The sample holds a few counts of this clonotype. V is TRBV2 and J is TRBJ2-7; 9 bases are shared with TRBD1. Germline-derived CDR1 and CDR2 are SNHLY and FYNNEI. V lost 2 bases to trimming and J lost 2 bases; unmatched junction nucleotides: 4. This CDR3 region has 15 residues. For the CDR3, the DNA is TGTGCCAGCAGTGAACCGGGACAGGGACCCTACGAGCAGTACTTC. Amino acid sequence: CASSEPGQGPYEQYF. Looking up the rest from reference TRBV2 and TRBJ2-7 gives the full variable domain: EPEVTQTPSHQVTQMGQEVILRCVPISNHLYFYWYRQILGQKVEFLVSFYNNEISEKSEIFDDQFSVERPDGSNFTLKIRSTKLEDSAMYFCASSEPGQGPYEQYFGPGTRLTVT.

The V and J genes are TRBV11-2 and TRBJ2-4; 10 bases align to TRBD2. Near its end, the DNA agrees better with TRBJ2-7, so the J call may be wrong. The CDR3 is 18 residues long. Germline lookup yields CDR1 SGHAT and CDR2 FQNNGV. CDR3 protein: CASSLEASGRILGYEQYF. DNA for the CDR3: TGTGCCAGCAGCTTAGAGGCTAGCGGGAGAATCTTAGGCTACGAGCAGTACTTC.

The CDR3 region is CASSQGDRDTDTQYF. CDR3 sequence (DNA): TGCGCCAGCAGCCAAGGCGACAGGGACACAGATACGCAGTATTTT. The chain carries TRBV4-3 and TRBJ2-3; 7 nucleotides match TRBD1. Germline lookup yields CDR1 LGHNA and CDR2 YSLEER. The V segment lost 1 base and the J segment 2 bases; nucleotides outside the gene matches: 3. This CDR3 spans 15 amino acids.

This chain's CDR3 is CASSPVRGGNYGYTF. CDR3 bases: TGTGCCAGCAGCCCCGTCCGGGGTGGAAACTATGGCTACACCTTC. V usage is TRBV13 and J usage is TRBJ1-2; unclear D gene. Germline V gene data show CDR1 as PRHDT and CDR2 as FYEKMQ (reference sequence). This CDR3 region has 15 residues. V shed 5 bases and J shed 2 bases, with 15 bases lying between them.

CDR3 coding DNA: TGCAGTGCTAGAGGGTTGACAGCGGACACTGAAGCTTTCTTT. Protein sequence: CSARGLTADTEAFF. The rearrangement uses TRBV20-1 and TRBJ1-1; possibly TRBD1 for D (5 bases). The germline V and J ends were trimmed by 1 base and 3 bases, with 12 bases remaining between them. CDR1 and CDR2 (germline): DFQATT, SNEGSKA (reference sequence). The CDR3 totals 14 residues.

The chain employs TRBV11-2 and TRBJ2-1; 10 positions match TRBD2. V trimming: 5 bases; J trimming: 0 bases; junction bases outside the gene matches: 16. The CDR3 spans 20 residues. Germline loops: CDR1 SGHAT, CDR2 FQNNGV. The CDR3 spells CASSLRTSGLTISSYNEQFF. CDR3 DNA: TGTGCCAGCAGCCTCCGGACTAGCGGCCTGACTATAAGCTCCTACAATGAGCAGTTCTTC.

The V gene is TRBV12-3 or TRBV12-4, the J gene TRBJ1-2, with no clear D. The CDR3 covers 12 residues. V was trimmed by 1 base and J by 13 bases, leaving 13 bases between them. CDR3 in amino acids: CASSLGGLRITF. The CDR3 DNA is TGTGCCAGCAGTTTAGGAGGGTTGCGAATCACCTTC.

The sample holds a few counts of this clonotype. For the CDR3, the DNA is TGTGCCAGCAGTGACGAAGGGCGCACAGATACGCAGTATTTT. Amino acid sequence: CASSDEGRTDTQYF. The chain uses TRBV6-1 and TRBJ2-3; no reliable D call. Germline V gives CDR1 MNHNS, CDR2 SASEGT. The CDR3 has 14 amino acids. V was pared by 3 bases and J by 1 base, with 8 bases between.